The 7 T cell receptor beta chains below come from one sample, sequenced in a study of shared clonotypes between healthy human individuals. The table came from immunoSEQ multiplex PCR; TCRdb's copy has only in-frame clones and leaves some out. The sample records 950,000 to 1,100,000 clones, 70% to 80% being singletons. The sequencing sample was made of memory CD4+ T cells sorted from blood. Subset here: CD45RA-negative fraction. Receptors were obtained from a man younger than 35 in good health.

This clone was picked up one time. This chain uses TRBV6-5 with TRBJ1-2; no reliable D call. The V end was cut by 7 bases, the J end by 8 bases, with 14 bases between. The CDR3 has 12 amino acids. The germline V gene has CDR1 MNHEY and CDR2 SVGAGI. The CDR3 region is CASKSAVYGYTF. The CDR3 DNA reads as TGTGCCAGCAAATCCGCGGTTTACGGCTACACCTTC.

V usage is TRBV5-1 and J usage is TRBJ1-2, with D hard to call. Trimming left V 0 bases short and J 2 bases short, with 8 bases between. This CDR3 comprises 14 residues. The germline gives CDR1 SGHRS, CDR2 YFSETQ. The CDR3 is CASSLDVMNYGYTF. The CDR3, as DNA: TGCGCCAGCAGCTTGGACGTCATGAACTATGGCTACACCTTC.

In its sample, this clone was seen a few times. The genes are TRBV30 and TRBJ1-6; no firm D call. The ends were cut back, 3 bases at V and 9 bases at J, with 9 bases in the middle. CDR1 and CDR2 from the germline V gene are GTSNPN and SVGIG (reference sequence). The length of the CDR3 is 12 residues. CDR3 loop: CAWSRDTSPLHF. The CDR3 bases are TGTGCCTGGAGCCGGGATACTTCACCCCTCCACTTT.

This clone was counted between two and nine times. This chain uses TRBV28 with TRBJ1-1, with D maybe TRBD1 (5 bases). The CDR3 sequence is 13 residues long. The V gene lost 7 bases and the J gene lost 6 bases, with 15 bases spanning the gap. Germline-derived CDR1 and CDR2 are MDHEN and SYDVKM. In DNA, the CDR3 is TGTGCCAGCAAGGGGACTACGAGGGCTGAAGCTTTCTTT. Its protein product is CASKGTTRAEAFF.

The chain carries TRBV7-8 and TRBJ2-2, with 9 bases identical to TRBD1. V lost 0 bases and J lost 6; bases outside the gene matches: 5. Germline V gene sequence: CDR1 SGHVS, CDR2 FQNEAQ. CDR3 length equals 16 residues. CDR3 amino acids: CASSLAGTGKAGELFF. CDR3 sequence (DNA): TGTGCCAGCAGCTTAGCCGGGACAGGGAAAGCCGGGGAGCTGTTTTTT.

This clone was seen more than once but under ten times. This chain links TRBV11-2 with TRBJ2-7; TRBD1 aligns across 8 bases. V dropped 2 bases and J dropped 0; count of bases not matched to a gene: 15. The CDR3 contains 19 residues. Germline assignment: CDR1 SGHAT and CDR2 FQNNGV. Written as DNA, the CDR3 is TGTGCCAGCAGCTTAAAAATTAAAACCCCCGGGACAGGCTCCTACGAGCAGTACTTC. This translates into CASSLKIKTPGTGSYEQYF. Supplemented by reference TRBV11-2 and TRBJ2-7, the full variable domain reads EAGVAQSPRYKIIEKRQSVAFWCNPISGHATLYWYQQILGQGPKLLIQFQNNGVVDDSQLPKDRFSAERLKGVDSTLKIQPAKLEDSAVYLCASSLKIKTPGTGSYEQYFGPGTRLTVT.

As concerns this clone: The same CDR3 is also encoded by other DNA sequences in this sample. V gene TRBV5-1 combines with J gene TRBJ1-2; D perhaps matches TRBD1 (5 bases). This CDR3 is built from 12 residues. Germline V gene data show CDR1 as SGHRS and CDR2 as YFSETQ. Trimming shortened V by 5 bases and J by 2 bases, and 7 bases separated the two germline ends. The CDR3 nucleotides read TGCGCCAGCAGTCAGGGCAACTATGGCTACACCTTC. It yields the protein CASSQGNYGYTF.